Below, 27 T cell receptor beta chains from the same sample are listed, as sequenced in a study of regulatory T cells in long-lasting Graves disease. PBMCs provided the RNA from which the TCR library was made. TCRdb redid the calling of the reads with MiXCR, one entry per CDR3 protein. The table includes about a thousand distinct CDR3 sequences, approximately 80% detected once. Sequences were derived from peripheral blood mononuclear cells (PBMCs), sampled with antithyroid drug treatment, in newly diagnosed or persistent Graves disease (not recorded which). The receptor set was obtained from a young woman with Graves disease.

This clonotype was picked up one time. This rearrangement joins TRBV25-1 to TRBJ2-1, with TRBD1 matching 9 bases. The CDR3 is 15 amino acids. V shed 4 bases, J shed 5 bases, and the junction held 6 bases outside the gene matches. CDR1 and CDR2 (germline): MGHDK, SYGVNS. As DNA, the CDR3 is TGTGCCAGCAGTGGTAGGGACAGGGCTAACAATGAGCAGTTCTTC. This sequence encodes CASSGRDRANNEQFF.

The chain combines TRBV20-1 with TRBJ2-5, with TRBD2 identical over 13 bases. CDR1 is DFQATT, CDR2 SNEGSKA, per germline (reference sequence). CDR3 size: 14 residues. V was clipped by 5 bases and J by 4 bases; unmatched bases: 4. The chain's CDR3 is CSAFTSGRGETQYF. In nucleotides, the CDR3 is TGCAGTGCTTTCACTAGCGGGAGGGGAGAGACCCAGTACTTC.

Written as DNA, the CDR3 is TGTGCCAGTAGTATTGACGAGGGCGCGGACTATGGCTACACCTTC. It is translated as CASSIDEGADYGYTF. The rearrangement joins TRBV19 to TRBJ1-2; D remains unclear. Germline lookup yields CDR1 LNHDA and CDR2 SQIVND (reference sequence). Trimming removed 3 bases from V and 3 bases from J, with 14 bases in between. This CDR3 comprises 15 residues. The full variable domain, rest sourced from reference TRBV19 and TRBJ1-2, is DGGITQSPKYLFRKEGQNVTLSCEQNLNHDAMYWYRQDPGQGLRLIYYSQIVNDFQKGDIAEGYSVSREKKESFPLTVTSAQKNPTAFYLCASSIDEGADYGYTFGSGTRLTVV.

The J gene is TRBJ2-1, the V gene TRBV5-1; no reliable D call. The CDR3 length is 13 residues. V was shortened by 0 bases and J by 8 bases, with 9 bases between the two germline ends. Germline V CDR1 and CDR2: SGHRS, YFSETQ. The CDR3 reads CASSLARVDEQFF. In DNA, the CDR3 is TGCGCCAGCAGCTTGGCTAGGGTGGATGAGCAGTTCTTC.

The gene calls are TRBV20-1 and TRBJ2-3; D is unresolved. V was cut by 5 bases and J by 2 bases, with 8 bases left in between. The CDR3 is 12 amino acids. Germline lookup yields CDR1 DFQATT and CDR2 SNEGSKA (reference sequence). The CDR3: CSASRATDTQYF. CDR3 nucleotide sequence: TGCAGTGCTTCTAGAGCCACAGATACGCAGTATTTT.

This clonotype was seen only once. The chain couples TRBV27 to TRBJ1-5; D gene unclear. Germline V gene lookup returns CDR1 MNHEY and CDR2 SMNVEV (reference sequence). The germline V and J ends were trimmed by 4 bases and 0 bases, with 4 bases remaining between them. The CDR3 is 13 amino acids. CDR3 amino acids: CASSSNSNQPQHF. The CDR3 DNA is TGTGCCAGCAGTTCAAATAGCAATCAGCCCCAGCATTTT.

This chain links TRBV29-1 with TRBJ2-3, with 8 bases aligning to TRBD2. Germline V gives CDR1 SQVTM, CDR2 ANQGSEA. This CDR3 contains 12 residues. With V trimmed by 8 bases and J by 5 bases, 6 bases remained unmatched. In nucleotides, the CDR3 is TGCAGCTCCCGGGAGGGGGGAGATACGCAGTATTTT. It is translated as CSSREGGDTQYF.

The rearrangement links TRBV27 to TRBJ2-7; TRBD2 matches at 7 bases. The J segment lost 3 bases and the V segment lost 6 bases, leaving 5 bases of the junction unmatched. The germline V gene encodes CDR1 MNHEY and CDR2 SMNVEV (reference sequence). This CDR3 has 13 residues. CDR3 coding DNA: TGTGCCAGCAGGAACAGCGGGGTCTACGAGCAGTACTTC. Protein: CASRNSGVYEQYF.

J is TRBJ2-4 and V is TRBV29-1; D is possibly TRBD1 (7 bases). V was clipped by 7 bases and J by 5 bases, with 18 bases between them. Germline V gives CDR1 SQVTM, CDR2 ANQGSEA. This CDR3 contains 14 residues. In DNA, the CDR3 is TGCAGCGCCTCAGGGGGGCGCCCGGAAAACATTCAGTACTTC. It specifies CSASGGRPENIQYF.

This chain connects TRBV20-1 to TRBJ2-7; 7 positions agree with TRBD1. There are 14 residues in the CDR3. The germline CDR1 and CDR2 sequences are DFQATT and SNEGSKA (reference sequence). V was clipped by 4 bases and J by 0 bases; unmatched bases: 6. The CDR3 sequence is CSAKTRDSSYEQYF. DNA for the CDR3: TGCAGTGCTAAGACAAGGGACAGCTCCTACGAGCAGTACTTC.

This clonotype has only a few counts. The V call is TRBV6-1, the J call TRBJ2-1; D is possibly TRBD1 (6 bases). The CDR3 loop spans 13 amino acids. Per germline, CDR1 MNHNS and CDR2 SASEGT. V lost 8 bases and J lost 1, with 9 bases in between. The CDR3 loop is CASDTGSYNEQFF. For the CDR3, the DNA is TGTGCCAGCGACACAGGGTCCTACAATGAGCAGTTCTTC.

The V gene is TRBV20-1, the J gene TRBJ1-1; possible D gene TRBD1, 5 bases. Trimming removed 4 bases at V and 1 base at J, with 10 bases between. CDR3 length: 13 residues. Germline CDR1 is DFQATT and CDR2 is SNEGSKA (reference sequence). The CDR3 sequence is CSATQGGNTEAFF. In DNA, the CDR3 is TGCAGTGCTACTCAGGGTGGGAACACTGAAGCTTTCTTT.

This clonotype was found a few times. V usage is TRBV6-2 or TRBV6-3 and J usage is TRBJ2-1, with 8 positions matching TRBD1. Germline V lookup: CDR1 MNHEY, CDR2 SVGEGT. The CDR3 runs to 15 residues. V was pared by 6 bases and J by 0 bases, with 4 bases of the junction left unmatched. The CDR3 DNA reads as TGTGCCAGCAGCCAGACAGGGGACTCCTACAATGAGCAGTTCTTC. Translating gives CASSQTGDSYNEQFF.

This clonotype was counted only a few times. This sequence joins TRBV28 and TRBJ2-7; D gene ambiguous. CDR3 length: 11 residues. Trimming removed 3 bases from V and 6 bases from J, with 6 bases in between. Germline CDR1 MDHEN, CDR2 SYDVKM. In DNA, the CDR3 is TGTGCCAGCAGTTTTAAGTTCGAGCAGTACTTC. Protein sequence: CASSFKFEQYF.

This clonotype was seen a few times. This chain uses TRBV10-1 with TRBJ2-1, with TRBD2 matching over 7 bases. With V trimmed by 6 bases and J by 6 bases, 11 bases remained unmatched. The CDR3 contains 15 residues. Germline V lookup: CDR1 WNHNN, CDR2 SYGVQD (reference sequence). The CDR3 here is CASSPSRGGVNEQFF. For the CDR3, the DNA is TGCGCCAGCAGCCCCAGCCGGGGAGGGGTCAATGAGCAGTTCTTC.

This clonotype was seen a few times. The rearrangement joins TRBV19 to TRBJ2-1, with D perhaps matching TRBD2 (6 bases). There are 16 residues in the CDR3. Germline loops: CDR1 LNHDA, CDR2 SQIVND (reference sequence). V lost 3 bases and J lost 1, with 13 bases in between. CDR3 region: CASSISGLPSYNEQFF. The CDR3 bases are TGTGCCAGTAGTATTTCGGGACTCCCATCCTACAATGAGCAGTTCTTC. The full variable domain, its missing parts supplied by reference TRBV19 and TRBJ2-1, is DGGITQSPKYLFRKEGQNVTLSCEQNLNHDAMYWYRQDPGQGLRLIYYSQIVNDFQKGDIAEGYSVSREKKESFPLTVTSAQKNPTAFYLCASSISGLPSYNEQFFGPGTRLTVL.

The V call is TRBV7-3, the J call TRBJ1-1, with D uncertain. Between the trimmed V and J ends, which lost 1 base and 3 bases, there was a span of 6 bases. CDR3 length equals 13 residues. The germline gives CDR1 SGHTA, CDR2 FQGTGA. Here the CDR3 DNA reads TGTGCCAGCAGCTTAATGTCGTACACTGAAGCTTTCTTT. Its translation is CASSLMSYTEAFF.

The chain combines TRBV5-4 with TRBJ2-1; 12 bases fit TRBD2. Germline values: CDR1 SGHNT, CDR2 YYREEE (reference sequence). The CDR3 sequence is 18 residues long. The V gene end was trimmed by 1 base and the J gene end by 0 bases; junction bases not matched to a gene: 5. The chain's CDR3 is CASSLTSGGLSSYNEQFF. CDR3 DNA sequence: TGTGCCAGCAGCTTGACTAGCGGGGGGCTAAGCTCCTACAATGAGCAGTTCTTC.

The V call is TRBV12-3 or TRBV12-4, the J call TRBJ1-1; no firm D call. The CDR3 contains 13 residues. V lost 5 bases and J lost 4, with 11 bases in between. CDR3 nucleotide sequence: TGTGCCAGCAGTCTCCGGGGAAGCACTGAAGCTTTCTTT. It codes for CASSLRGSTEAFF.

Only a few counts were recorded for this clonotype. The chain links TRBV27 to TRBJ2-7; D possibly corresponds to TRBD2 (6 bases). The CDR3 covers 17 residues. V shed 4 bases and J shed 0 bases, with 19 bases lying between them. Germline V gene sequence: CDR1 MNHEY, CDR2 SMNVEV (reference sequence). The CDR3 region has the DNA TGTGCCAGCAGTTCCCCCCTAGCCCAGGAGGGCTCCTACGAGCAGTACTTC. Encoded protein: CASSSPLAQEGSYEQYF.

This chain connects TRBV7-8 to TRBJ2-1; the D is unclear. Germline-derived CDR1 and CDR2 are SGHVS and FQNEAQ. The CDR3 runs 13 residues. V shed 1 base and J shed 6 bases, with 7 bases lying between them. The CDR3 here is CASSLDARNEQFF. DNA for the CDR3: TGTGCCAGCAGCTTAGACGCCCGCAATGAGCAGTTCTTC.

The CDR3, as DNA: TGTGCCAGCAGCCCTCTAGCGGGAGTCTACGAGCAGTACTTC. Residues: CASSPLAGVYEQYF. This rearrangement joins TRBV4-2 to TRBJ2-7, with 10 bases aligning to TRBD2. Losses at the gene ends were 4 bases for V and 3 bases for J; bases not matched to a gene: 3. Germline V gene data show CDR1 as LGHNA and CDR2 as YNFKEQ. CDR3 length: 14 residues.

The chain combines TRBV4-1 with TRBJ1-1; tentatively, D is TRBD1 (5 bases). Trimming removed 0 bases at V and 0 bases at J, with 11 bases between. The CDR3 covers 16 residues. From germline, CDR1 is MGHRA and CDR2 YSYEKL. In DNA form, the CDR3 reads TGCGCCAGCAGCCAAGATGCTGACAGTATGAACACTGAAGCTTTCTTT. This sequence encodes CASSQDADSMNTEAFF.

The chain has TRBV27 and TRBJ2-7, with 9 bases that match TRBD2. CDR3 length equals 15 residues. The V and J ends lost 4 bases and 7 bases, in that order; junction bases with no gene match: 11. CDR1 and CDR2 (germline): MNHEY, SMNVEV (reference sequence). For the CDR3, the DNA is TGTGCCAGCAGTTATCTAGCGGGATATGCGGGGGAGCAGTACTTC. Amino acids: CASSYLAGYAGEQYF.

The chain couples TRBV7-9 to TRBJ2-7; a possible D gene is TRBD2 (6 bases). From germline, CDR1 is SEHNR and CDR2 FQNEAQ (reference sequence). Trimming shortened V by 6 bases and J by 5 bases, and 17 bases separated the two germline ends. The CDR3 has 14 amino acids. In DNA, the CDR3 is TGTGCCAGCAGTTTGGAGGGTAAGAGAGACGAGCAGTACTTC. Protein sequence: CASSLEGKRDEQYF.

This chain uses TRBV27 with TRBJ2-5, with D unresolved. V gave up 5 bases and J gave up 4 bases, with 8 bases separating them. The CDR3 extends over 12 amino acids. Germline assignment: CDR1 MNHEY and CDR2 SMNVEV (reference sequence). For the CDR3, the DNA is TGTGCCAGCAGTCTAGTAGGAGAGACCCAGTACTTC. Encoded protein: CASSLVGETQYF.

This clonotype was seen a single time. The genes are TRBV4-2 and TRBJ2-1, with 7 bases aligning to TRBD2. Losses at the gene ends were 4 bases for V and 7 bases for J; bases not matched to a gene: 7. The V gene's germline CDR1 is LGHNA and CDR2 YNFKEQ. The CDR3 loop spans 14 amino acids. Here the CDR3 DNA reads TGTGCCAGCAGCCCCATCCGCGGGAGTAATGAGCAGTTCTTC. This codes for CASSPIRGSNEQFF.